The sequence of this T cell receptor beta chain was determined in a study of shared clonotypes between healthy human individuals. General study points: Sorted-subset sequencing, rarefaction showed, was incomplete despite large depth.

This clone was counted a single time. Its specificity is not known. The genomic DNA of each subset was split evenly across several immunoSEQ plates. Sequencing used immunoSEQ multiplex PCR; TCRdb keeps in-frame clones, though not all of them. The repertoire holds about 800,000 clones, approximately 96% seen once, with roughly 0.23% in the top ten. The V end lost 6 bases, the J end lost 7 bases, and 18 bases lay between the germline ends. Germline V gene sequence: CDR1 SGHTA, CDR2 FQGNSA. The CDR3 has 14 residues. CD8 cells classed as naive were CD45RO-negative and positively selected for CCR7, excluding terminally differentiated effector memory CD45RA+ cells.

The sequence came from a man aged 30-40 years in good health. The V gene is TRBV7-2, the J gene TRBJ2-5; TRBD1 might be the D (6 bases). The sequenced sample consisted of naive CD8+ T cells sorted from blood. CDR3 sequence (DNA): TGTGCCAGCAGTCTCCAGGGGCTCCCAGGGACCCAGTACTTC. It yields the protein CASSLQGLPGTQYF.